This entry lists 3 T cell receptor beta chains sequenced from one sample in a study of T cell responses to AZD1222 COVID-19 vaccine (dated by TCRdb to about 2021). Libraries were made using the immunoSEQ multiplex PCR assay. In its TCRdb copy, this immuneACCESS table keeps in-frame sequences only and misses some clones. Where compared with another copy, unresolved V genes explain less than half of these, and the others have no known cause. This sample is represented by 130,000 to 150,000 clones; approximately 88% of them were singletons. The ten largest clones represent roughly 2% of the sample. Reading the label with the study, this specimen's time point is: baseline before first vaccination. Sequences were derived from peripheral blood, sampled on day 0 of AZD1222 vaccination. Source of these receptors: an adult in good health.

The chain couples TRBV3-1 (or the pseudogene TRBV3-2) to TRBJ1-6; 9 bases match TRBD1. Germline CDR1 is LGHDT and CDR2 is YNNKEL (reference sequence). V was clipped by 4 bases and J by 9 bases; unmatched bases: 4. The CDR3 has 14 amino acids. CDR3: CASSPGTGPSPLHF. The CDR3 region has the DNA TGTGCCAGCAGCCCCGGGACAGGGCCTTCACCCCTCCACTTT.

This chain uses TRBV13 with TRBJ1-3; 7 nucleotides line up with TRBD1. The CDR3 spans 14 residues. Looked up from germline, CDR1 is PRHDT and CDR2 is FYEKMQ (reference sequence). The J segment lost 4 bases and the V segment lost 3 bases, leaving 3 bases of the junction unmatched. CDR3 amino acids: CASSFGQAGNTIYF. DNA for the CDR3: TGTGCCAGCAGCTTCGGACAGGCCGGAAACACCATATATTTT.

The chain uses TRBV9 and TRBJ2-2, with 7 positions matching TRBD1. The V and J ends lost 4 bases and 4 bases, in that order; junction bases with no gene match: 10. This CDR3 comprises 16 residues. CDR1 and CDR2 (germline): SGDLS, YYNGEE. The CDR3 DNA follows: TGTGCCAGCAGCCTCGAGTCGGGACAGACCACCGGGGAGCTGTTTTTT. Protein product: CASSLESGQTTGELFF.